The 9 T cell receptor beta chains reported below all come from one sample, sequenced in a study of shared clonotypes between healthy human individuals. Here immunoSEQ multiplex PCR was the method, and the copy in TCRdb shows in-frame clones only, minus some. The table shows approximately 650,000 clones, with around 95% occurring only once. Selected positively for CCR7 and CD45RO-negative, naive CD8 cells excluded terminally differentiated effector memory CD45RA+ cells. The specimen sequenced was naive CD8+ T cells sorted from blood. The receptors derive from a woman younger than 45 in good health.

The J gene is TRBJ1-1, the V gene TRBV19, with D maybe TRBD1 (5 bases). The germline V gene has CDR1 LNHDA and CDR2 SQIVND (reference sequence). The CDR3 totals 16 residues. V lost 4 bases and J lost 3, with 18 bases in between. CDR3 in DNA: TGTGCCAGTAGTACGGGGGGAGGGGCAGGGCACACTGAAGCTTTCTTT. It codes for CASSTGGGAGHTEAFF.

The CDR3 coding sequence is TGTGCCAGCAGTATGGGATCCAGCTCCTACGAGCAGTACTTC. The encoded protein is CASSMGSSSYEQYF. V is TRBV5-8 and J is TRBJ2-7; no definite D call. From germline, CDR1 is SGHTS and CDR2 YDEGEE. V was clipped by 5 bases and J by 0 bases, with 12 bases between them. The length of the CDR3 is 14 residues.

CDR3 in amino acids: CASSEASSNEQFF. In nucleotides, the CDR3 is TGTGCCAGCAGCGAGGCTAGCTCCAATGAGCAGTTCTTC. The rearrangement uses TRBV9 and TRBJ2-1, with a possible D match to TRBD2 (5 bases). Deletions cut 3 bases from V and 6 bases from J, with 10 bases between. The CDR3 is 13 amino acids. Looked up from germline, CDR1 is SGDLS and CDR2 is YYNGEE. Looking up the rest from reference TRBV9 and TRBJ2-1 gives the full variable domain: DSGVTQTPKHLITATGQRVTLRCSPRSGDLSVYWYQQSLDQGLQFLIQYYNGEERAKGNILERFSAQQFPDLHSELNLSSLELGDSALYFCASSEASSNEQFFGPGTRLTVL.

This chain joins TRBV7-9 and TRBJ1-2; 8 nucleotides align to TRBD1. The V gene end was trimmed by 3 bases and the J gene end by 0 bases; junction bases not matched to a gene: 3. Germline lookup yields CDR1 SEHNR and CDR2 FQNEAQ (reference sequence). The CDR3 sequence is 15 residues long. CDR3 loop: CASSLGTGPNYGYTF. The CDR3 DNA follows: TGTGCCAGCAGCTTGGGGACAGGCCCTAACTATGGCTACACCTTC.

The chain recombines TRBV19 with TRBJ2-7, with TRBD1 as a possible D gene (5 bases). The CDR3 totals 14 residues. The V and J ends lost 3 bases and 2 bases respectively, with 11 bases between them. Germline CDR1 and CDR2: LNHDA and SQIVND (reference sequence). CDR3 sequence reads: CASSMGHRPYEQYF. The DNA for the CDR3 is TGTGCCAGTAGTATGGGGCATAGACCCTACGAGCAGTACTTC.

The V call is TRBV15, the J call TRBJ2-7, with D tentatively TRBD2 (6 bases). V shed 6 bases and J shed 0 bases, with 12 bases lying between them. The CDR3 covers 14 residues. Germline V gene data show CDR1 as LNHNV and CDR2 as YYDKDF (reference sequence). CDR3 DNA sequence: TGTGCCACCAGTTGGTGGGAGGACTCCTACGAGCAGTACTTC. Protein sequence: CATSWWEDSYEQYF.

The CDR3, as DNA: TGCAGTGCTGCTGAATCCTACGAGCAGTACTTC. Its translation is CSAAESYEQYF. The chain carries TRBV20-1 and TRBJ2-7; D call uncertain. V lost 5 bases and J 1 base, leaving 6 bases between the germline ends. The germline gives CDR1 DFQATT, CDR2 SNEGSKA (reference sequence). The length of the CDR3 is 11 residues.

The rearrangement joins TRBV19 to TRBJ2-7; TRBD1 aligns across 7 bases. The germline CDR1 and CDR2 sequences are LNHDA and SQIVND (reference sequence). The CDR3 has 15 amino acids. V dropped 3 bases and J dropped 0; count of bases not matched to a gene: 5. CDR3 residues: CASSMGQRSSYEQYF. CDR3 coding DNA: TGTGCCAGTAGTATGGGACAGCGGAGCTCCTACGAGCAGTACTTC.

The V gene is TRBV4-1, the J gene TRBJ2-5; TRBD2 might be the D (6 bases). The last part of the DNA fits TRBJ2-7 better; the J call may be wrong. Germline CDR1 is MGHRA and CDR2 is YSYEKL. This CDR3 is built from 14 residues. CDR3 loop: CASSQAAGFYEQYF. The CDR3 nucleotides read TGCGCCAGCAGCCAGGCTGCGGGATTCTACGAGCAGTACTTC.